Listed here are 22 T cell receptor beta chains from one sample, sequenced in a study of beta chain features in type 1 diabetes. All of the isolated RNA was reverse transcribed, so expressed TCRB transcripts were sequenced. The table came from immunoSEQ multiplex PCR; TCRdb's copy has only in-frame clones and leaves some out. This table has about half a million clones, roughly 10% appearing once. Specimen: naive CD4+ T cells from blood. Receptors were obtained from a woman aged 18-30 years in good health.

This clone was counted only a few times. The chain combines TRBV5-1 with TRBJ2-7; TRBD1 is a possible D gene (5 bases). Trimming removed 0 bases from V and 4 bases from J, with 11 bases in between. This CDR3 spans 14 amino acids. The germline gives CDR1 SGHRS, CDR2 YFSETQ. The CDR3 sequence: CASSLGQGLYEQYF. The CDR3 DNA is TGCGCCAGCAGCTTGGGGCAGGGTTTATACGAGCAGTACTTC.

V is TRBV7-2 and J is TRBJ2-3, with D unclear. Looked up from germline, CDR1 is SGHTA and CDR2 is FQGNSA. The CDR3 runs 16 residues. The ends were cut back, 2 bases at V and 2 bases at J, with 14 bases in the middle. CDR3 bases: TGTGCCAGCAGCTTAAATCCTAGGTCTGACACAGATACGCAGTATTTT. This codes for CASSLNPRSDTDTQYF. Looking up the rest from reference TRBV7-2 and TRBJ2-3 gives the full variable domain: GAGVSQSPSNKVTEKGKDVELRCDPISGHTALYWYRQSLGQGLEFLIYFQGNSAPDKSGLPSDRFSAERTGGSVSTLTIQRTQQEDSAVYLCASSLNPRSDTDTQYFGPGTRLTVL.

This clone was counted only a few times. The V call is TRBV5-1, the J call TRBJ2-6, with D hard to call. V lost 4 bases and J lost 0, with 8 bases in between. This CDR3 contains 15 residues. The germline V gene encodes CDR1 SGHRS and CDR2 YFSETQ. Here the CDR3 reads CASSDRFSGANVLTF. DNA for the CDR3: TGCGCCAGCAGCGACCGGTTCTCTGGGGCCAACGTCCTGACTTTC.

The chain employs TRBV19 and TRBJ1-2, with 8 bases lining up with TRBD1. V shed 3 bases and J 8 bases; nucleotides not matched to a gene: 8. This CDR3 contains 14 residues. The germline CDR1 and CDR2 sequences are LNHDA and SQIVND (reference sequence). The CDR3 nucleotides read TGTGCCAGTAGTATTGGACAGGGAGGTATGGGCTACACCTTC. Translating gives CASSIGQGGMGYTF.

This clone was observed a few times. The chain recombines TRBV15 with TRBJ1-4; weak D call: TRBD1 (6 bases). V was shortened by 1 base and J by 8 bases, with 11 bases between the two germline ends. This CDR3 comprises 14 residues. CDR1 and CDR2 from the germline V gene are LNHNV and YYDKDF (reference sequence). CDR3 DNA: TGTGCCACCAGCAGAGCGGGGGCCGGAGAAAAACTGTTTTTT. Translation: CATSRAGAGEKLFF.

This clone has a handful of counts. The CDR3 reads CASTIGQANTGELFF. CDR3 coding DNA: TGCGCCAGCACTATAGGACAGGCGAACACCGGGGAGCTGTTTTTT. The J gene is TRBJ2-2, the V gene TRBV5-1; 7 bases match TRBD1. Germline CDR1 is SGHRS and CDR2 is YFSETQ. The CDR3 contains 15 residues. J lost 0 bases, V lost 6 bases, and 5 bases had no gene match. The full variable domain, completed using reference TRBV5-1 and TRBJ2-2, is KAGVTQTPRYLIKTRGQQVTLSCSPISGHRSVSWYQQTPGQGLQFLFEYFSETQRNKGNFPGRFSGRQFSNSRSEMNVSTLELGDSALYLCASTIGQANTGELFFGEGSRLTVL.

V and J are TRBV7-2 and TRBJ1-2; D perhaps matches TRBD1 (5 bases). This CDR3 comprises 14 residues. Germline V gene data show CDR1 as SGHTA and CDR2 as FQGNSA. Trimming took off 5 bases at V and 3 bases at J, with 13 bases between the two ends. The CDR3 loop is CASSPTRDHYGYTF. DNA of the CDR3: TGTGCCAGCAGCCCCACAAGGGACCACTATGGCTACACCTTC.

The chain is built from TRBV18 and TRBJ2-7; the D gene is possibly TRBD1 (6 bases). The V end lost 6 bases, the J end lost 1 base, and 13 bases lay between the germline ends. Germline V CDR1 and CDR2: KGHSH, LQKENI. The CDR3 spans 14 residues. The CDR3 DNA sequence: TGTGCCAGCTCTCCGGTAGGACAGTCCTACGAGCAGTACTTC. This codes for CASSPVGQSYEQYF.

This chain connects TRBV30 to TRBJ1-2; D may be TRBD1 (5 bases). Germline-derived CDR1 and CDR2 are GTSNPN and SVGIG (reference sequence). This CDR3 is 12 amino acids long. With 4 bases removed from V and 4 bases from J, the gap between germline ends came to 10 bases. The CDR3 is CAWTRDGYGYTF. The CDR3 nucleotides read TGTGCCTGGACACGGGACGGCTATGGCTACACCTTC.

This clone was counted only a few times. The chain uses TRBV7-9 and TRBJ2-7, with 7 positions matching TRBD1. This CDR3 is built from 15 residues. Germline V gene lookup returns CDR1 SEHNR and CDR2 FQNEAQ (reference sequence). The trim removed 2 bases at V and 1 base at J, leaving 5 bases unmatched. CDR3 in amino acids: CASSLQGEKSYEQYV. In DNA, the CDR3 is TGTGCCAGCAGCTTACAGGGGGAAAAATCCTACGAGCAGTACGTC.

This clone came up a few times. The chain carries TRBV7-8 and TRBJ2-1; TRBD2 matches at 8 bases. This CDR3 has 17 amino acids. J lost 10 bases, V lost 3 bases, and 17 bases had no gene match. Germline V CDR1 and CDR2: SGHVS, FQNEAQ. In DNA form, the CDR3 reads TGTGCCAGCAGCTTGTTTTTTGTTGGGACTAGTAAAGGGGAGCAGTTCTTC. Its protein is CASSLFFVGTSKGEQFF.

V gene TRBV5-6 combines with J gene TRBJ2-1, with unresolved D. The CDR3 has 12 residues. V gave up 4 bases and J gave up 8 bases, with 10 bases separating them. The germline CDR1 and CDR2 sequences are SGHDT and YYEEEE. The CDR3: CASSHGGDEQFF. DNA of the CDR3: TGTGCCAGCAGCCATGGTGGGGATGAGCAGTTCTTC.

This clone was seen a handful of times. Mismatch with germline at one junction end may stem from a read error. V and J are TRBV25-1 and TRBJ2-7, with TRBD2 matching 11 bases. Germline V gene data show CDR1 as MGHDK and CDR2 as SYGVNS. The CDR3 has 15 residues. The CDR3 loop reads CPSSPTSGGSYEQYF. CDR3 sequence (DNA): TGTCCCAGCAGTCCCACTAGCGGGGGCTCCTACGAGCAGTACTTC.

J is TRBJ1-1 and V is TRBV6-5, with a weak D call TRBD1 (5 bases). The CDR3 is 16 amino acids. The germline V gene has CDR1 MNHEY and CDR2 SVGAGI. With 4 bases removed from V and 1 base from J, the gap between germline ends came to 16 bases. CDR3 protein: CASSSPSGRKNTEAFF. CDR3 nucleotides: TGTGCCAGCAGTTCACCTTCGGGACGGAAGAACACTGAAGCTTTCTTT.

The CDR3 is CASSVDVPYGYTF. CDR3 nucleotides: TGTGCCAGCAGCGTGGACGTCCCCTATGGCTACACCTTC. The chain joins TRBV7-9 to TRBJ1-2; D remains unclear. CDR1 is SEHNR, CDR2 FQNEAQ, per germline (reference sequence). This CDR3 has 13 amino acids. V lost 5 bases and J 4 bases, leaving 11 bases between the germline ends.

This clone is a singleton in its sample. This chain connects TRBV7-7 to TRBJ2-1, with TRBD1 as a possible D gene (5 bases). Trimming removed 4 bases from V and 7 bases from J, with 5 bases in between. The CDR3 spans 11 residues. Per germline, CDR1 SSHAT and CDR2 FNYEAQ (reference sequence). CDR3 in amino acids: CASSSGNEQFF. CDR3 coding DNA: TGTGCCAGCAGCTCAGGGAATGAGCAGTTCTTC.

The rearrangement uses TRBV5-6 and TRBJ1-1, with D hard to call. Germline V gene data show CDR1 as SGHDT and CDR2 as YYEEEE. V shed 4 bases and J shed 1 base, with 14 bases lying between them. This CDR3 contains 15 residues. CDR3 protein: CASSPVGGQNTEAFF. DNA for the CDR3: TGTGCCAGCAGCCCGGTGGGCGGCCAGAACACTGAAGCTTTCTTT.

This clone has only a few counts. The J gene is TRBJ1-4, the V gene TRBV29-1; D may be TRBD1 (5 bases). V gave up 8 bases and J gave up 6 bases, with 13 bases separating them. The CDR3 is made up of 12 amino acids. Germline V gene lookup returns CDR1 SQVTM and CDR2 ANQGSEA. The CDR3 region is CSHSGTDEKLFF. The CDR3 DNA sequence: TGCAGCCATTCCGGGACGGATGAAAAACTGTTTTTT.

This clone was found a few times. The chain has TRBV7-2 and TRBJ2-7, with TRBD2 identical over 8 bases. V shed 2 bases and J 6 bases; nucleotides not matched to a gene: 3. The CDR3 consists of 13 residues. Germline CDR1 reads SGHTA; CDR2 reads FQGNSA. CDR3 bases: TGTGCCAGCAGCTTATCGCGGGAGGCCGAGCAGTACTTC. The encoded protein is CASSLSREAEQYF.

The V and J genes are TRBV7-8 and TRBJ2-3, with 7 bases aligning to TRBD1. There are 14 residues in the CDR3. CDR1 is SGHVS, CDR2 FQNEAQ, per germline. V dropped 5 bases and J dropped 4; count of bases not matched to a gene: 6. CDR3 loop: CASSLTGKSDTQYF. The CDR3, as DNA: TGTGCCAGCAGCCTGACAGGGAAGTCAGATACGCAGTATTTT.

This clone was recorded a few times. The gene calls are TRBV27 and TRBJ1-2; D might be TRBD1 (5 bases). Trimming took off 6 bases at V and 4 bases at J, with 12 bases between the two ends. The germline gives CDR1 MNHEY, CDR2 SMNVEV (reference sequence). The CDR3 covers 13 residues. The chain's CDR3 is CASSFQGGYGYTF. The CDR3 nucleotides read TGTGCCAGCAGCTTCCAGGGCGGCTATGGCTACACCTTC.

This clone was counted a few times. The chain is built from TRBV29-1 and TRBJ1-1; D is uncertain. Trimming cost V 6 bases and J 5 bases, with 16 bases left between them. Germline loops: CDR1 SQVTM, CDR2 ANQGSEA. The CDR3 covers 13 residues. This CDR3 is CSVPDGMGTEAFF. The CDR3 DNA sequence: TGCAGCGTACCCGACGGGATGGGGACTGAAGCTTTCTTT.